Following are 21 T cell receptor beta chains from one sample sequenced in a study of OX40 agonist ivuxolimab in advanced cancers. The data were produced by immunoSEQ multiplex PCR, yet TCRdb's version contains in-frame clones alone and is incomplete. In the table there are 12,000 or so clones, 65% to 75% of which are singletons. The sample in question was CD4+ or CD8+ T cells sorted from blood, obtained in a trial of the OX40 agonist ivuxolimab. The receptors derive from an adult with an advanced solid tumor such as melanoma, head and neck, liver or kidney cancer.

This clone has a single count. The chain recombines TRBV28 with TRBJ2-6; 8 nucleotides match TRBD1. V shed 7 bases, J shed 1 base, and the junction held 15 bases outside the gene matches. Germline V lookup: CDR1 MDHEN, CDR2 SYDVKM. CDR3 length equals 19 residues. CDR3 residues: CASKRILDRESSGANVLTF. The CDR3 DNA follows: TGTGCCAGCAAACGAATCTTGGACAGGGAGTCTTCTGGGGCCAACGTCCTGACTTTC.

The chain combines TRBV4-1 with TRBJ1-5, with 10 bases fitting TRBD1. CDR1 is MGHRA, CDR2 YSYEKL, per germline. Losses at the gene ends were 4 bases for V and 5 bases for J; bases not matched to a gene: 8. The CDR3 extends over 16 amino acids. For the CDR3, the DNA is TGCGCCAGCAGCCCAGCGGGACAGGGGCCCCATCAGCCCCAGCATTTT. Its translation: CASSPAGQGPHQPQHF.

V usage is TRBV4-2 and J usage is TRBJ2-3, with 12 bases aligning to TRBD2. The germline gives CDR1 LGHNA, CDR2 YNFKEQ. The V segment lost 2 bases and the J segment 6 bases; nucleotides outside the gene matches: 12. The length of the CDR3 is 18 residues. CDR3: CASSQSGPSGGVLDTQYF. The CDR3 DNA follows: TGTGCCAGCAGCCAATCAGGGCCTAGCGGGGGGGTCTTGGATACGCAGTATTTT.

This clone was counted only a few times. CDR3 nucleotide sequence: TGTGCCATCAGGACACCGGGACAGGGTACAGATACGCAGTATTTT. Protein sequence: CAIRTPGQGTDTQYF. The chain combines TRBV10-3 with TRBJ2-3; TRBD1 matches 9 bases. Germline V gives CDR1 ENHRY, CDR2 SYGVKD. This CDR3 contains 15 residues. The V segment lost 6 bases and the J segment 3 bases; nucleotides outside the gene matches: 7.

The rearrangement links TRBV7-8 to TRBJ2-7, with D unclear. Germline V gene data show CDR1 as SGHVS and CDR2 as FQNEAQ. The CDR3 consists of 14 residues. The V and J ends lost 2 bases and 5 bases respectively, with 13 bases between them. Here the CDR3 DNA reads TGTGCCAGCAGCTTATTGAGCGTTGGAAACGAGCAGTACTTC. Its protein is CASSLLSVGNEQYF.

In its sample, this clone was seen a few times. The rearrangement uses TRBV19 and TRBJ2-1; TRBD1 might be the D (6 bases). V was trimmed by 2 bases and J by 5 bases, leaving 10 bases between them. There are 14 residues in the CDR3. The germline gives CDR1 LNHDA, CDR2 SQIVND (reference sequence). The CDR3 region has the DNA TGTGCCAGTAGTATAACAGGGCCCCACAATGAGCAGTTCTTC. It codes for CASSITGPHNEQFF.

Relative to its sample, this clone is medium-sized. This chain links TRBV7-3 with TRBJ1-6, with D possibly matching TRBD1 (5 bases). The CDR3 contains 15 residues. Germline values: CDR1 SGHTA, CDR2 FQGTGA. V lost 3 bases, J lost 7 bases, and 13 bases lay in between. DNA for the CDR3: TGTGCCAGCAGCTTCACGGGACGGTTAAATTCACCCCTCCACTTT. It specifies CASSFTGRLNSPLHF.

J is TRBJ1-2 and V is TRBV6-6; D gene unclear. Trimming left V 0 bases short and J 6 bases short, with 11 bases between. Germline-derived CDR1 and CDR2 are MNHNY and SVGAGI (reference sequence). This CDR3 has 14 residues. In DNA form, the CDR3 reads TGTGCCAGCAGTTACTCTATAGTAGCGGATGGCTACACCTTC. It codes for CASSYSIVADGYTF.

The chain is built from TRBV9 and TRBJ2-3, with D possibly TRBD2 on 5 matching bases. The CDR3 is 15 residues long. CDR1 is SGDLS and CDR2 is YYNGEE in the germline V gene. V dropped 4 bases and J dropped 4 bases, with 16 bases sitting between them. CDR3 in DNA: TGTGCCAGCAGCCCGCAGGACTCCTCGGCAGATACGCAGTATTTT. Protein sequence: CASSPQDSSADTQYF.

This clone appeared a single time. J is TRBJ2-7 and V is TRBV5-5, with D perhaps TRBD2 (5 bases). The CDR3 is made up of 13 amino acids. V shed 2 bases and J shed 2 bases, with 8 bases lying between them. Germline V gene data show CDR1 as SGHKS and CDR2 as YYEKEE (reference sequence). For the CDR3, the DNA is TGTGCCAGCAGCTTTGCGGGCCCCTACGAGCAGTACTTC. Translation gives CASSFAGPYEQYF.

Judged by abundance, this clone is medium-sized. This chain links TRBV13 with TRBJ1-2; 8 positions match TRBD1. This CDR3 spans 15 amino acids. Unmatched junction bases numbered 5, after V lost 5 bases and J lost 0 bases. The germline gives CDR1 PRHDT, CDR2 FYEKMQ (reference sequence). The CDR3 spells CASSPGTGPNYGYTF. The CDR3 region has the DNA TGTGCCAGCAGCCCCGGGACAGGCCCTAACTATGGCTACACCTTC.

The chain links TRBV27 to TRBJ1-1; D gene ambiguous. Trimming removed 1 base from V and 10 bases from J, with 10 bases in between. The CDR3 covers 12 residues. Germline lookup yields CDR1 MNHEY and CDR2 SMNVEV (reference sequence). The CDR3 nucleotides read TGTGCCAGCAGTTTATTTGGCAGTCCAGCTTTCTTT. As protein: CASSLFGSPAFF.

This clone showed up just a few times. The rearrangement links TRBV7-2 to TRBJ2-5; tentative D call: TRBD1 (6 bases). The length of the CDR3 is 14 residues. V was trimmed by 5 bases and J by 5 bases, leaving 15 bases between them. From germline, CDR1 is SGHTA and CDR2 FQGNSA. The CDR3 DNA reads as TGTGCCAGCAGCAACTGGGACACCCCCGAGACCCAGTACTTC. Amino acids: CASSNWDTPETQYF.

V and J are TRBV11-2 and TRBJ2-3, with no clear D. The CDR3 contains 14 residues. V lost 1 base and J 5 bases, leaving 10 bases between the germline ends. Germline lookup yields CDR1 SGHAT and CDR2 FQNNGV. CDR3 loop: CASSLGLERDTQYF. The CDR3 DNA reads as TGTGCCAGCAGCTTAGGTTTAGAGAGAGATACGCAGTATTTT.

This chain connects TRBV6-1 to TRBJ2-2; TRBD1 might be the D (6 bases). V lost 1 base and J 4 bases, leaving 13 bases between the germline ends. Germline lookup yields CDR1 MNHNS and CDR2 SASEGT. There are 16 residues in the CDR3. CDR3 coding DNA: TGTGCCAGCAGTGAAGAACAGGGAATCGGCACCGGGGAGCTGTTTTTT. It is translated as CASSEEQGIGTGELFF.

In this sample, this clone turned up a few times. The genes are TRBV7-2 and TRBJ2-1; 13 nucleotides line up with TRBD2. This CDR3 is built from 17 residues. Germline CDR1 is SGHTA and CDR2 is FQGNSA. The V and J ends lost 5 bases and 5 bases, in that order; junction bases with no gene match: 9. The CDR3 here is CASSLLGGLAGDNEQFF. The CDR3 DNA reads TGTGCCAGCAGCCTTTTGGGTGGACTAGCGGGGGACAATGAGCAGTTCTTC.

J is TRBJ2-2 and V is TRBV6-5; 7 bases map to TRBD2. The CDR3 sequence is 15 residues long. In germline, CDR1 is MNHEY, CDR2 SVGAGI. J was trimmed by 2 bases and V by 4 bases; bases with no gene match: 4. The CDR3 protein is CASSWDYTNTGELFF. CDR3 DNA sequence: TGTGCCAGCAGTTGGGACTACACAAACACCGGGGAGCTGTTTTTT.

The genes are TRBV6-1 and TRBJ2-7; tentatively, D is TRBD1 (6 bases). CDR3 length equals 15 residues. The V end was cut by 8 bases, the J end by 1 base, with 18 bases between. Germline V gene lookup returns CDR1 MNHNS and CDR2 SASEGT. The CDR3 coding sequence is TGTGCCAGCGGCCCCCGAAGGGGGAGTTCCTACGAGCAGTACTTC. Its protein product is CASGPRRGSSYEQYF.

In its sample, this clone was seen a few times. CDR3 loop: CASSMTGGQETQYF. CDR3 DNA sequence: TGTGCCAGTAGTATGACAGGGGGCCAAGAGACCCAGTACTTC. The genes are TRBV19 and TRBJ2-5, with 9 bases lining up with TRBD1. There are 14 residues in the CDR3. The germline gives CDR1 LNHDA, CDR2 SQIVND (reference sequence). Trimming took 3 bases from V and 1 from J; bases not matched to a gene: 0.

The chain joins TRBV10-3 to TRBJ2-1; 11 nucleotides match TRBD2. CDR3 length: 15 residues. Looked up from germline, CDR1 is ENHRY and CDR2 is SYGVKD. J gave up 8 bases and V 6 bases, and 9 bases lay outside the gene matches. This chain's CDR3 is CAISTTSGSFHEQFF. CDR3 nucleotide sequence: TGTGCCATCAGCACCACTAGCGGGAGTTTCCATGAGCAGTTCTTC.

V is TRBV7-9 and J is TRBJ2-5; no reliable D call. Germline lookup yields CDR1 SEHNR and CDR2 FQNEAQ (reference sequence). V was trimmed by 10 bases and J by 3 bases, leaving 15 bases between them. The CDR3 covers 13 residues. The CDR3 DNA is TGTGCCACTACGTACAGCGCAAAAGAGACCCAGTACTTC. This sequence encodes CATTYSAKETQYF.